Listed below are T cell receptor beta chains from one sample, sequenced in a study of blood T cell repertoires in COVID-19. TCRdb's table, derived via immunoSEQ multiplex PCR, lists solely in-frame clones and lacks some. The table includes about 280,000 clones, 90% detected once. Sequences were obtained from PBMCs or T cells enriched from blood (not recorded which). The receptors originated from a woman aged 18-29 years with acute COVID-19. The CDR3 runs from the conserved cysteine through the conserved F or W. A D gene is named only where the DNA matches it firmly. Not all rows give a size; the values are once, few, many and, for expanded clones, a class.

v_gene: TRBV7-2; d_gene: TRBD2; abundance: NA; j_gene: TRBJ2-1; CDR3nt: TGTGCCAGCAGCTTAGTGGGGGGACTAGCGGCCTCCTACAATGAGCAGTTCTTC; CDR3aa: CASSLVGGLAASYNEQFF
v_gene: TRBV7-9; d_gene: NA; abundance: NA; j_gene: TRBJ1-5; CDR3nt: TGTGCCAGCAGCTTATGGCAGGGAGGGTACGACAATCAGCCCCAGCATTTT; CDR3aa: CASSLWQGGYDNQPQHF
v_gene: TRBV4-2; d_gene: TRBD2; abundance: NA; j_gene: TRBJ2-3; CDR3nt: TGTGCCAGCAGCCAGAGAAGCGGGGAGGCAGATACGCAGTATTTT; CDR3aa: CASSQRSGEADTQYF
v_gene: TRBV10-3; d_gene: NA; abundance: NA; j_gene: TRBJ2-1; CDR3nt: TGTGCCATCAGTGAGGGACCCCTCAGGGATGAGCAGTTCTTC; CDR3aa: CAISEGPLRDEQFF
v_gene: TRBV5-1; d_gene: NA; abundance: NA; j_gene: TRBJ2-7; CDR3nt: TGCGCCAGCAGCTTGGGGGCCCTACCAGGGACTTCCTACGAGCAGTACTTC; CDR3aa: CASSLGALPGTSYEQYF
v_gene: TRBV30; d_gene: NA; abundance: once; j_gene: TRBJ2-7; CDR3nt: TGTGCCTGGAGTGTAGGTAGCGGCGAGCAGTACTTC; CDR3aa: CAWSVGSGEQYF
v_gene: TRBV30; d_gene: TRBD2; abundance: NA; j_gene: TRBJ2-3; CDR3nt: TGTGCCTGGAGTGTAACCCTCCTGACTAGCGGGAGCTATACGCAGTATTTT; CDR3aa: CAWSVTLLTSGSYTQYF
v_gene: TRBV27; d_gene: TRBD1; abundance: NA; j_gene: TRBJ2-3; CDR3nt: TGTGCCAGCAGTTCCGGGACAGGGTCGACAGATACGCAGTATTTT; CDR3aa: CASSSGTGSTDTQYF
v_gene: TRBV20-1; d_gene: NA; abundance: NA; j_gene: TRBJ1-2; CDR3nt: TGCAGTGCTAGTCTAGGCGCTAACTATGGCTACACCTTC; CDR3aa: CSASLGANYGYTF
v_gene: TRBV28; d_gene: TRBD1; abundance: NA; j_gene: TRBJ2-7; CDR3nt: TGTGCCAGCAGATCTACCCGGACAGGGAACCACGAGCAGTACTTC; CDR3aa: CASRSTRTGNHEQYF
v_gene: TRBV30; d_gene: TRBD2; abundance: NA; j_gene: TRBJ2-1; CDR3nt: TGTGCCTGGAGTGTATACTCCGGGACTAGGTACAATGAGCAGTTCTTC; CDR3aa: CAWSVYSGTRYNEQFF
v_gene: TRBV4-1; d_gene: NA; abundance: NA; j_gene: TRBJ1-2; CDR3nt: TGCGCCAGCAGCCAAAACAGGGCTGGGGGCTACACCTTC; CDR3aa: CASSQNRAGGYTF
v_gene: TRBV3-1/TRBV3-2; d_gene: NA; abundance: NA; j_gene: TRBJ2-7; CDR3nt: TGTGCCAGCAGCCAAGATATCAGGGCCTACGAGCAGTACTTC; CDR3aa: CASSQDIRAYEQYF
v_gene: TRBV19; d_gene: TRBD1; abundance: NA; j_gene: TRBJ2-7; CDR3nt: TGTGCCAGTAGCATCAGTGGACAGGGCATCTACGAGCAGTACTTC; CDR3aa: CASSISGQGIYEQYF
v_gene: TRBV21-1; d_gene: NA; abundance: NA; j_gene: TRBJ2-7; CDR3nt: TGTGCCAGCAGCTCCTACGACAGGGTGGTTGCCGAGCAGTACTTC; CDR3aa: CASSSYDRVVAEQYF
v_gene: TRBV11-2; d_gene: TRBD2; abundance: NA; j_gene: TRBJ2-7; CDR3nt: TGTGCCAGCAGCTCCCGGACTAGCGCAAACGAGCAGTACTTC; CDR3aa: CASSSRTSANEQYF
v_gene: TRBV6-5; d_gene: TRBD1; abundance: NA; j_gene: TRBJ1-1; CDR3nt: TGTGCCAGCAGTTACCAGGGGGCCATGAACACTGAAGCTTTCTTT; CDR3aa: CASSYQGAMNTEAFF
v_gene: TRBV27; d_gene: NA; abundance: NA; j_gene: TRBJ1-2; CDR3nt: TGTGCCAGCAGAGACGGAGGTGGAAACTATGGCTACACCTTC; CDR3aa: CASRDGGGNYGYTF
v_gene: TRBV10-2; d_gene: NA; abundance: NA; j_gene: TRBJ1-1; CDR3nt: TGCGCCAGCAAATTTTCAGGTTCGGCGGAAGCTTTCTTT; CDR3aa: CASKFSGSAEAFF
v_gene: TRBV7-8; d_gene: NA; abundance: once; j_gene: TRBJ1-1; CDR3nt: TGTGCCAGCAGCCCGACAGGGAACACTGAAGCTTTCTTT; CDR3aa: CASSPTGNTEAFF
v_gene: TRBV5-8; d_gene: NA; abundance: NA; j_gene: TRBJ2-1; CDR3nt: TGTGCCAGCAGCTTGTCCGGGATCGGGTACAATGAGCAGTTCTTC; CDR3aa: CASSLSGIGYNEQFF
v_gene: TRBV4-3; d_gene: TRBD1; abundance: NA; j_gene: TRBJ1-6; CDR3nt: TGCGCCAGCAGCCACAGGGACAGGGGGTCACCCCTCCACTTT; CDR3aa: CASSHRDRGSPLHF
v_gene: TRBV28; d_gene: NA; abundance: NA; j_gene: TRBJ2-7; CDR3nt: TGTGCCAGCAGTTTACCCATAAGGAGCTACGAGCAGTACTTC; CDR3aa: CASSLPIRSYEQYF
v_gene: TRBV5-1; d_gene: TRBD2; abundance: NA; j_gene: TRBJ2-7; CDR3nt: TGCGCCAGCAGCTTGTATTCAGCGGGGACCCCCTACGAGCAGTACTTC; CDR3aa: CASSLYSAGTPYEQYF
v_gene: TRBV28; d_gene: TRBD1; abundance: NA; j_gene: TRBJ2-1; CDR3nt: TGTGCCAGCAGTCCTCGGGACAGGGGACCCCTCTCCTACAATGAGCAGTTCTTC; CDR3aa: CASSPRDRGPLSYNEQFF
v_gene: TRBV7-8; d_gene: NA; abundance: NA; j_gene: TRBJ2-3; CDR3nt: TGTGCCAGCCCACCCCAGGGCCTGGGCACAGATACGCAGTATTTT; CDR3aa: CASPPQGLGTDTQYF
v_gene: TRBV2; d_gene: TRBD2; abundance: NA; j_gene: TRBJ2-1; CDR3nt: TGTGCCAGCAGTGAACTGGACTCCGGGAGGAATGAGCAGTTCTTC; CDR3aa: CASSELDSGRNEQFF
v_gene: TRBV6-5; d_gene: TRBD1; abundance: once; j_gene: TRBJ1-4; CDR3nt: TGTGCCAGCAATCGACAGGGGGCGGCTAATGAAAAACTGTTTTTT; CDR3aa: CASNRQGAANEKLFF
v_gene: TRBV10-3; d_gene: TRBD1; abundance: few; j_gene: TRBJ2-7; CDR3nt: TGTGCCATCAGCGACTCTTACAGGGGGCAAGGCTACGAGCAGTACTTC; CDR3aa: CAISDSYRGQGYEQYF
v_gene: TRBV7-2; d_gene: TRBD1; abundance: once; j_gene: TRBJ1-5; CDR3nt: TGTGCCAGCAGCCTTTTCAGGGGGAACAATCAGCCCCAGCATTTT; CDR3aa: CASSLFRGNNQPQHF
v_gene: TRBV6-5; d_gene: NA; abundance: NA; j_gene: TRBJ1-3; CDR3nt: TGTGCCAGCAGACAGATTACGGGAAACACCATATATTTT; CDR3aa: CASRQITGNTIYF
v_gene: TRBV2; d_gene: NA; abundance: NA; j_gene: TRBJ1-5; CDR3nt: TGTGCCAGCAGTGTTGAGCAGGGCAATCAGCCCCAGCATTTT; CDR3aa: CASSVEQGNQPQHF
v_gene: TRBV24-1; d_gene: TRBD1; abundance: NA; j_gene: TRBJ2-7; CDR3nt: TGTGCCACCAGTGATATACAGGGGAATCTCTACGAGCAGTACTTC; CDR3aa: CATSDIQGNLYEQYF
v_gene: TRBV6-5; d_gene: NA; abundance: NA; j_gene: TRBJ2-2; CDR3nt: TGTGCCAGCAGTTACTTCTCCGGGGAGCTGTTTTTT; CDR3aa: CASSYFSGELFF
v_gene: TRBV27; d_gene: TRBD2; abundance: NA; j_gene: TRBJ2-5; CDR3nt: TGTGCCAGCAGTTTATCGCTAGCGGGAGGCCAAGAGACCCAGTACTTC; CDR3aa: CASSLSLAGGQETQYF
v_gene: TRBV7-3; d_gene: NA; abundance: NA; j_gene: TRBJ1-1; CDR3nt: TGTGCCAGCAGCCCCCGAGGGGGTTACACTGAAGCTTTCTTT; CDR3aa: CASSPRGGYTEAFF
v_gene: TRBV9; d_gene: TRBD2; abundance: NA; j_gene: TRBJ2-3; CDR3nt: TGTGCCAGCAGCCCTAGCGGGAGAGGAGTCACAGATACGCAGTATTTT; CDR3aa: CASSPSGRGVTDTQYF
v_gene: TRBV13; d_gene: NA; abundance: NA; j_gene: TRBJ2-4; CDR3nt: TGTGCCAGCAGCTCCTCTAATGGAGCCAAAAACATTCAGTACTTC; CDR3aa: CASSSSNGAKNIQYF
v_gene: TRBV4-1; d_gene: NA; abundance: NA; j_gene: TRBJ2-2; CDR3nt: TGCGCCAGCAGCCAAGAGATTAAGACAGTTTTCTACACCGGGGAGCTGTTTTTT; CDR3aa: CASSQEIKTVFYTGELFF
v_gene: TRBV21-1; d_gene: NA; abundance: few; j_gene: TRBJ2-2; CDR3nt: TGTGCCAGCAGCCTCCACCCGGACAGGGGAGGCGGGGAGCTGTTTTTT; CDR3aa: CASSLHPDRGGGELFF
v_gene: TRBV27; d_gene: NA; abundance: NA; j_gene: TRBJ1-6; CDR3nt: TGTGCCAGCAGTATACAGAGAATTTCACCCCTCCACTTT; CDR3aa: CASSIQRISPLHF
v_gene: TRBV28; d_gene: NA; abundance: NA; j_gene: TRBJ1-2; CDR3nt: TGTGCCAGCAGTCTGGCAGATAACTATGGCTACACCTTC; CDR3aa: CASSLADNYGYTF
v_gene: TRBV7-9; d_gene: TRBD1; abundance: NA; j_gene: TRBJ2-7; CDR3nt: TGTGCCAGCAGCACAGGGGGCTACGAGCAGTACTTC; CDR3aa: CASSTGGYEQYF
v_gene: TRBV7-9; d_gene: NA; abundance: NA; j_gene: TRBJ2-5; CDR3nt: TGTGCCAGCAGCTTACATACAGGAGAGACCCAGTACTTC; CDR3aa: CASSLHTGETQYF
v_gene: TRBV7-6; d_gene: NA; abundance: NA; j_gene: TRBJ1-6; CDR3nt: TGTGCCAGCAGCCCAGGGGCAGGCAGATATAATTCACCCCTCCACTTT; CDR3aa: CASSPGAGRYNSPLHF
v_gene: TRBV27; d_gene: TRBD1; abundance: NA; j_gene: TRBJ2-2; CDR3nt: TGTGCCAGTTGGGGACAGGGGAACACCGGGGAGCTGTTTTTT; CDR3aa: CASWGQGNTGELFF
v_gene: TRBV7-9; d_gene: NA; abundance: NA; j_gene: TRBJ2-5; CDR3nt: TGTGCCAGCAGCGGCCGGGACACACAAGAGACCCAGTACTTC; CDR3aa: CASSGRDTQETQYF
v_gene: TRBV19; d_gene: NA; abundance: few; j_gene: TRBJ1-5; CDR3nt: TGTGCCAGTAGTATCAGGAATAATCAGCCCCAGCATTTT; CDR3aa: CASSIRNNQPQHF
v_gene: TRBV6-2/TRBV6-3; d_gene: TRBD2; abundance: NA; j_gene: TRBJ2-7; CDR3nt: TGTGCCAGCAGTTATCGTAGCCCGGGAGGGCCTTACGAGCAGTACTTC; CDR3aa: CASSYRSPGGPYEQYF
v_gene: TRBV15; d_gene: NA; abundance: NA; j_gene: TRBJ2-1; CDR3nt: TGTGCCACCAGCAGCCGGGACAAAAGGGGCGATGAGCAGTTCTTC; CDR3aa: CATSSRDKRGDEQFF
v_gene: TRBV28; d_gene: TRBD1; abundance: NA; j_gene: TRBJ2-5; CDR3nt: TGTGCCAGCAGACATAAGAGCGGGACAGGGGATGGCTTTCAAGAGACCCAGTACTTC; CDR3aa: CASRHKSGTGDGFQETQYF
v_gene: TRBV27; d_gene: NA; abundance: NA; j_gene: TRBJ2-5; CDR3nt: TGTGCCAGCAGCTTGAATTGGACACCCCAAGAGACCCAGTACTTC; CDR3aa: CASSLNWTPQETQYF
v_gene: TRBV4-1; d_gene: NA; abundance: NA; j_gene: TRBJ2-2; CDR3nt: TGCGCCAGCAGCCAACGGGGGAACACCGGGGAGCTGTTTTTT; CDR3aa: CASSQRGNTGELFF
v_gene: TRBV20-1; d_gene: NA; abundance: NA; j_gene: TRBJ2-7; CDR3nt: TGCAGTGCTAGTAGAACTAGCTTGGGCGAGCAGTACTTC; CDR3aa: CSASRTSLGEQYF